This T cell receptor (beta chain) was observed in a study of a mutant IDH1 vaccine in newly diagnosed glioma. The repertoire was sequenced with immunoSEQ multiplex PCR; TCRdb's copy has only in-frame clones and lacks some. The table shows around 59,000 clones, with about nine tenths occurring only once. Germline lookup yields CDR1 MNHNY and CDR2 SVGAGI (reference sequence). Unmatched junction bases numbered 4, after V lost 3 bases and J lost 6 bases. The CDR3 extends over 15 amino acids. Documented time point: baseline, week 1 (first vaccination visit). Treatment described: pre-vaccination baseline after standard-of-care therapy.

This chain joins TRBV6-6 and TRBJ2-1; 11 positions agree with TRBD2. This specimen consisted of PBMCs, obtained from a glioma patient treated with radiotherapy, temozolomide or both. The TCR originated in a man over 45 with glioma. CDR3 DNA sequence: TGTGCCAGCAGTTATACTAGCGGGAGTCCCAATGAGCAGTTCTTC. Translation: CASSYTSGSPNEQFF.